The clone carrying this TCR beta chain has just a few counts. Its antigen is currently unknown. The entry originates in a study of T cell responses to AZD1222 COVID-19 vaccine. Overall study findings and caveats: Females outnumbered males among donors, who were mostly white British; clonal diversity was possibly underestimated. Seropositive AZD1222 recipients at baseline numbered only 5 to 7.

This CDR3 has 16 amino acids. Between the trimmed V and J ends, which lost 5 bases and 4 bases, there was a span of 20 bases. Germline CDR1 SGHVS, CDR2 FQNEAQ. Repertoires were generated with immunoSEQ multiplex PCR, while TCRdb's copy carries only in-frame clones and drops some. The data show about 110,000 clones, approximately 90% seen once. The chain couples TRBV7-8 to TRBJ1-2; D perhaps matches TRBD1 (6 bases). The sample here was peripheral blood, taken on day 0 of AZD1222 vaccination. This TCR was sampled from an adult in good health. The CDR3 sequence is CASSPRRGALGYGYTF. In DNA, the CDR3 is TGTGCCAGCAGCCCCCGCCGGGGGGCCCTCGGCTATGGCTACACCTTC. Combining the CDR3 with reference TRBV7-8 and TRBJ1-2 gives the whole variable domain GAGVSQSPRYKVAKRGQDVALRCDPISGHVSLFWYQQALGQGPEFLTYFQNEAQLDKSGLPSDRFFAERPEGSVSTLKIQRTQQEDSAVYLCASSPRRGALGYGYTFGSGTRLTVV.